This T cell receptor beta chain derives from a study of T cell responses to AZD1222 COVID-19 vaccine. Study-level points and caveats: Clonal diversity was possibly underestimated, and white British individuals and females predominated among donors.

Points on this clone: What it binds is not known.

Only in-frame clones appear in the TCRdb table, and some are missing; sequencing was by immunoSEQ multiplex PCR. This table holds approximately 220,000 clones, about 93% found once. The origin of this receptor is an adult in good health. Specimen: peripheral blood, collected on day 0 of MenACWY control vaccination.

The CDR3 region has the DNA TGTGCCACTCAAGAGGGGCAGGGCTATCAGCCCCAGCATTTT. Translated: CATQEGQGYQPQHF. J is TRBJ1-5 and V is TRBV15; D possibly corresponds to TRBD1 (5 bases). Germline loops: CDR1 LNHNV, CDR2 YYDKDF (reference sequence). The CDR3 length is 14 residues. The germline V and J ends were trimmed by 9 bases and 5 bases, with 17 bases remaining between them.